Sequencing of this T cell receptor (beta chain) was carried out in a study of human CD8 memory T cell subsets. Study outcomes and limitations: In contrast to effector memory cells, stem-like memory and precursor exhausted T cells had similarly high diversity.

Designated as TPEX, the CCR7+ PD-1+ TIGIT+ early memory CD8+ T cells showed dysfunctional, exhausted-like traits. A negative magnetic separation step was used to enrich total CD8+ T cells. As for this clonotype: Its target is unknown.

UMI-labeled 5' RACE was used to make TCR beta libraries. Per the original data handling: Individual TCR beta libraries contained between about 2,800 and 18,000 functional CDR3 beta clonotypes each. Each CDR3 protein gets one entry in TCRdb, which reprocessed the 5' RACE reads and gives no DNA. TCRdb, not the authors, supplied the V and J calls. This specimen shows thousands of distinct CDR3 sequences; the ten leading clones hold 20% to 25%. The length of the CDR3 is 14 residues. Germline CDR1 and CDR2: SEHNR and FQNEAQ (reference sequence). This receptor was taken from a human donor in good health. The specimen was CD8+ T cells from PBMCs. The V and J genes are TRBV7-9 and TRBJ2-7. Here the CDR3 reads CASSSDGRFNEQYF.